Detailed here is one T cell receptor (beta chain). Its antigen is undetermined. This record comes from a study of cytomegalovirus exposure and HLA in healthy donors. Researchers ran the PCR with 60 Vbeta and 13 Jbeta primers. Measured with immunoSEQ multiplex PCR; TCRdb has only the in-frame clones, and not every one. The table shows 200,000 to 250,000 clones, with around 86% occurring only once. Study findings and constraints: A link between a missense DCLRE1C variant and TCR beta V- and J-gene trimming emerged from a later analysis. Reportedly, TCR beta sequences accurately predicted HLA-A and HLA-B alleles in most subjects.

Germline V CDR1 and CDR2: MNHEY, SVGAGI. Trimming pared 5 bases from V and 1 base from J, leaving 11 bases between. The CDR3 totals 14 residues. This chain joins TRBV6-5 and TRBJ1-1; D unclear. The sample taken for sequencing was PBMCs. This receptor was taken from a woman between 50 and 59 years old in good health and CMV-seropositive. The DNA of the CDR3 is TGTGCCAGCAGTACTCACGACACGAACACTGAAGCTTTCTTT. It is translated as CASSTHDTNTEAFF.